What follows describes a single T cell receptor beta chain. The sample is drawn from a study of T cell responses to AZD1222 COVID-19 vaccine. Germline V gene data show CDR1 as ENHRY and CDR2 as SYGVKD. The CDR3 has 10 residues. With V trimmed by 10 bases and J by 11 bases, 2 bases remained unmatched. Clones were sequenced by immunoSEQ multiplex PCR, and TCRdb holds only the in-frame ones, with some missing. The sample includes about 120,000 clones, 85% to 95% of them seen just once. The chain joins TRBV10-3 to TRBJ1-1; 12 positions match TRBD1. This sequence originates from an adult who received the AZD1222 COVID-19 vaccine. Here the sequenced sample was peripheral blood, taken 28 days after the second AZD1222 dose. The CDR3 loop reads CATGQGAAFF. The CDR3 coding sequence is TGTGCCACGGGACAGGGGGCGGCTTTCTTT.